The rows below give T cell receptor beta chains drawn from one sample of a study of cytomegalovirus exposure and HLA in healthy donors. Using immunoSEQ multiplex PCR, the repertoire was profiled, and TCRdb retains in-frame clones only, with some absent. The sample contains 100,000 to 150,000 clones, roughly 78% of which appear only once. Sequenced input: PBMCs. All receptors derive from a man aged 25 to 40 in good health and CMV-seronegative. Both conserved end residues are part of each CDR3. The D gene is left open where the match is weak. Only some rows state a clone size, as once, few, many or a class for expanded clones.

>-|TRBV7-3|TRBD2|TRBJ2-3
CASSSGGAADTQYF
TGTGCCAGCTCAAGCGGGGGGGCCGCAGATACGCAGTATTTT
>-|TRBV19|TRBD1|TRBJ2-7
CASSAGTGGSYEQYF
TGTGCCAGTAGTGCAGGGACAGGGGGCTCCTACGAGCAGTACTTC
>-|TRBV9|TRBD1|TRBJ2-7
CASSVEGRGSDEQYF
TGTGCCAGCAGCGTAGAGGGCAGGGGGTCAGACGAGCAGTACTTC
>-|TRBV7-9|-|TRBJ1-4
CASSLSGARGEKLFF
TGTGCCAGCAGCTTGTCAGGGGCCCGAGGGGAAAAACTGTTTTTT
>few|TRBV5-5|TRBD1|TRBJ2-7
CASSWKDPGGGEQYF
TGTGCCAGCAGCTGGAAGGACCCAGGGGGTGGCGAGCAGTACTTC
>-|TRBV10-3|-|TRBJ1-5
CAISDPGGSGNQPQHF
TGTGCCATCAGTGACCCGGGGGGGTCTGGCAATCAGCCCCAGCATTTT
>few|TRBV7-3|-|TRBJ2-1
CASSLRGNEQFF
TGTGCCAGCAGCTTACGCGGGAATGAGCAGTTCTTC
>few|TRBV6-5|-|TRBJ2-1
CASSYGPTIEQFF
TGTGCCAGCAGTTACGGTCCTACGATTGAGCAGTTCTTC
>-|TRBV27|TRBD1|TRBJ1-1
CASLQKRGQGNTEAFF
TGTGCCAGCCTACAGAAAAGGGGACAGGGGAACACTGAAGCTTTCTTT
>-|TRBV7-2|-|TRBJ2-1
CASSVVWGEQFF
TGTGCCAGCAGCGTCGTCTGGGGCGAGCAGTTCTTC
>-|TRBV19|TRBD2|TRBJ2-7
CASSISSGGEQYF
TGTGCCAGTAGTATTTCTAGCGGGGGCGAGCAGTACTTC
>few|TRBV7-8|-|TRBJ2-7
CASSLQGGLSSYEQYF
TGTGCCAGCAGCTTACAGGGGGGCCTAAGCTCCTACGAGCAGTACTTC
>-|TRBV9|-|TRBJ2-2
CASSVGLLNTGELFF
TGTGCCAGCAGCGTAGGGCTCTTGAACACCGGGGAGCTGTTTTTT
>-|TRBV30|-|TRBJ2-5
CACEGAETQYF
TGTGCCTGTGAAGGGGCTGAGACCCAGTACTTC
>-|TRBV4-3|-|TRBJ2-7
CASSQEAGYEQYF
TGCGCCAGCAGCCAAGAGGCAGGGTACGAGCAGTACTTC
>-|TRBV28|TRBD2|TRBJ2-2
CASSFALAGGDTGELFF
TGTGCCAGCAGTTTCGCTCTAGCGGGGGGGGACACCGGGGAGCTGTTTTTT
>-|TRBV11-2|-|TRBJ2-3
CASSSRRRTSTDTQYF
TGTGCCAGCAGCTCTCGGCGGCGGACTAGCACAGATACGCAGTATTTT
>few|TRBV1|-|TRBJ2-7
CTSSQDLARAYEQYF
TGCACCAGCAGCCAAGATCTTGCCAGGGCCTACGAGCAGTACTTC
>-|TRBV6-6|TRBD1|TRBJ1-3
CASSYSNRGTGNTIYF
TGTGCCAGCAGTTACTCGAACAGGGGTACGGGAAACACCATATATTTT
>-|TRBV7-8|TRBD1|TRBJ1-3
CASSMRTGWDASGNTIYF
TGTGCCAGCAGCATGAGGACAGGGTGGGATGCCTCTGGAAACACCATATATTTT
>few|TRBV5-1|-|TRBJ1-1
CASSYTTGQLEAFF
TGCGCCAGCAGTTACACCACAGGGCAGCTCGAAGCTTTCTTT
>-|TRBV19|TRBD1|TRBJ2-7
CASSPDRVLYEQYF
TGTGCCAGTAGCCCGGACAGGGTCCTCTACGAGCAGTACTTC
>few|TRBV5-1|-|TRBJ2-7
CASSLGVGTLPYEQYF
TGCGCCAGCAGCTTGGGAGTGGGGACACTACCCTACGAGCAGTACTTC
>-|TRBV18|-|TRBJ2-5
CASSPAGETQYF
TGTGCCAGCTCACCAGCAGGAGAGACCCAGTACTTC
>-|TRBV9|-|TRBJ2-5
CASSGYSPRETQYF
TGTGCCAGCAGCGGATACTCGCCCCGGGAGACCCAGTACTTC
>-|TRBV4-3|TRBD1|TRBJ2-3
CASSQERDRGADTQYF
TGCGCCAGCAGCCAAGAACGGGACAGGGGCGCAGATACGCAGTATTTT
>-|TRBV5-1|-|TRBJ1-2
CASSITGYYGYTF
TGCGCCAGCAGCATAACAGGGTACTATGGCTACACCTTC
>-|TRBV7-9|-|TRBJ2-7
CASSLDYSYEQYF
TGTGCCAGCAGCTTAGACTACTCCTACGAGCAGTACTTC
>-|TRBV4-1|TRBD1|TRBJ1-2
CASSQPGTGGYTF
TGCGCCAGCAGCCAGCCCGGGACAGGAGGCTACACCTTC
>few|TRBV5-4|TRBD1|TRBJ1-6
CASSSTRTGEVGNSPLHF
TGTGCCAGCAGCTCTACTCGGACAGGGGAAGTCGGTAATTCACCCCTCCACTTT
>few|TRBV9|-|TRBJ2-1
CASSLRSEYNEQFF
TGTGCCAGCAGCCTCCGGTCCGAGTACAATGAGCAGTTCTTC
>-|TRBV7-9|TRBD1|TRBJ1-4
CASSLDRGVNEKLFF
TGTGCCAGCAGCTTGGACAGGGGGGTTAATGAAAAACTGTTTTTT
>-|TRBV4-1|-|TRBJ2-3
CASSGWGADTQYF
TGCGCCAGCAGCGGTTGGGGGGCAGATACGCAGTATTTT
>-|TRBV9|-|TRBJ2-5
CASSVGGREEETQYF
TGTGCCAGCAGCGTAGGGGGGCGAGAAGAAGAGACCCAGTACTTC
>-|TRBV7-9|-|TRBJ2-5
CASSFRIRGGETQYF
TGTGCCAGCAGCTTCCGAATCAGAGGAGGGGAGACCCAGTACTTC
>-|TRBV11-2|-|TRBJ2-1
CASSLDRGGGSYNEQFF
TGTGCCAGCAGCTTAGATAGGGGAGGGGGTTCCTACAATGAGCAGTTCTTC
>-|TRBV10-3|-|TRBJ1-5
CAISGDGTYQPQHF
TGTGCCATCAGTGGGGACGGGACTTATCAGCCCCAGCATTTT
>-|TRBV21-1|-|TRBJ1-5
CASSKGQGRQQPQHF
TGTGCCAGCAGCAAAGGACAGGGGAGGCAGCAGCCCCAGCATTTT
>-|TRBV7-2|-|TRBJ2-5
CASSNAPGRLQETQYF
TGTGCCAGCAGCAACGCCCCAGGGCGGCTCCAAGAGACCCAGTACTTC
>-|TRBV19|TRBD1|TRBJ2-3
CASTSWAGGEDTQYF
TGTGCCAGTACCTCTTGGGCAGGGGGCGAAGATACGCAGTATTTT
>-|TRBV2|TRBD1|TRBJ1-2
CASSLQGAPTYGYTF
TGTGCCAGCAGTCTACAGGGGGCGCCCACCTATGGCTACACCTTC